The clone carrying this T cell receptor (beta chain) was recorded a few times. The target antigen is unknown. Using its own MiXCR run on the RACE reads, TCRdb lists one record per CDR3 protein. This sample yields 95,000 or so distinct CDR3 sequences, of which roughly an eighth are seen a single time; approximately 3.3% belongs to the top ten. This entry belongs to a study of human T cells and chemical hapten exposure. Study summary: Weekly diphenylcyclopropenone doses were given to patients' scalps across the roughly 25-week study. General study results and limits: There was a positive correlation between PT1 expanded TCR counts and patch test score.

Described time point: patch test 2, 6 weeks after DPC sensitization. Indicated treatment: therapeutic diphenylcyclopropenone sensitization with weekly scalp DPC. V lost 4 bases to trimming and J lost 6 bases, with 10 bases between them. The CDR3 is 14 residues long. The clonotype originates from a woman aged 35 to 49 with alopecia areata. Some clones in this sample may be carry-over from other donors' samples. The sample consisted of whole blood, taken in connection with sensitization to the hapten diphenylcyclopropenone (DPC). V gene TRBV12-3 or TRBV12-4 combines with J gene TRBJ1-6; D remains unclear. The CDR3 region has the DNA TGTGCCAGCAGTTCCCTGACAACTAATTCACCCCTCCACTTT. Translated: CASSSLTTNSPLHF.